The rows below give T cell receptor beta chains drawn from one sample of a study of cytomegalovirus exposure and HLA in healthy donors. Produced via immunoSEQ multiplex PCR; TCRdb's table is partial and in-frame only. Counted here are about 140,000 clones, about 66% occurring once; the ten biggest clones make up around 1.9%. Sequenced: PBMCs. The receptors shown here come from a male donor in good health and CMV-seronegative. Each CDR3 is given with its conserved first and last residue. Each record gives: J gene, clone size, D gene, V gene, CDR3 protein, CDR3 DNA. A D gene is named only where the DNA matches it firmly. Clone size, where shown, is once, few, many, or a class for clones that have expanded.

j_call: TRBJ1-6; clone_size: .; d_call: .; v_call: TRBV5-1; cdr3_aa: CASSTAGQNNSPLHF; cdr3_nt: TGCGCCAGCAGTACTGCAGGCCAGAATAATTCACCCCTCCACTTT
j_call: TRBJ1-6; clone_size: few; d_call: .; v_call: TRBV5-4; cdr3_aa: CASSLEQGYNSPLHF; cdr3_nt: TGTGCCAGCAGCTTGGAGCAGGGGTATAATTCACCCCTCCACTTT
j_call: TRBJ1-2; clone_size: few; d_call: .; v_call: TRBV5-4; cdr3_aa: CASSPGYGYTF; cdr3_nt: TGTGCCAGCAGCCCGGGGTATGGCTACACCTTC
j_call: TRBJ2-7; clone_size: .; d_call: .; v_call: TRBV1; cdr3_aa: CTSSQLYSGAPYEQYF; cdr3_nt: TGCACCAGCAGCCAACTCTATAGCGGGGCGCCCTACGAGCAGTACTTC
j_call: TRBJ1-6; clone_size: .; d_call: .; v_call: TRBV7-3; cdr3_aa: CASSFQFNSPLHF; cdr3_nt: TGTGCCAGCAGCTTCCAGTTTAATTCACCCCTCCACTTT
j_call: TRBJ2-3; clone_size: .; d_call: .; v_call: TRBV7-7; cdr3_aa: CASSLVVGASTDTQYF; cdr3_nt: TGTGCTAGCAGCTTAGTGGTAGGGGCTAGCACAGATACGCAGTATTTT
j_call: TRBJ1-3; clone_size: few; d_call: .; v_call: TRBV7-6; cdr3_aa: CASTSSGNTIYF; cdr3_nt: TGTGCCAGCACGAGCTCTGGAAACACCATATATTTT
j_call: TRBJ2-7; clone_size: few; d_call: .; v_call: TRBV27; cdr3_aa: CASSLRGQSYEQYF; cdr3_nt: TGTGCCAGCAGTTTAAGAGGTCAGTCCTACGAGCAGTACTTC
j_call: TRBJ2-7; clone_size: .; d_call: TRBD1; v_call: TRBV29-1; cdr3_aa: CSVETTGSYEQYF; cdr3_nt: TGCAGCGTTGAGACGACAGGGTCCTACGAGCAGTACTTC
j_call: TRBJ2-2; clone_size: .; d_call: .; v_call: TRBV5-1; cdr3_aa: CASSPQKTGGVFTGELFF; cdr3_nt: TGCGCCAGCAGCCCGCAGAAAACAGGGGGGGTCTTTACCGGGGAGCTGTTTTTT
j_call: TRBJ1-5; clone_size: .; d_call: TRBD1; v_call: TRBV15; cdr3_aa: CATSRGFRGLSNQPQHF; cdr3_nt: TGTGCCACCAGCAGAGGGTTCAGGGGGCTTAGCAATCAGCCCCAGCATTTT
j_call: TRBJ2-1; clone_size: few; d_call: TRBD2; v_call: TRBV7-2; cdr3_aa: CASSALAGGLEQFF; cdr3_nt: TGTGCCAGCAGCGCACTAGCGGGGGGGCTCGAGCAGTTCTTC
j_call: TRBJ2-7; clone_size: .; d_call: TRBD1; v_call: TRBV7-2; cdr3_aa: CASSLVGQAPYEQYF; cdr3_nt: TGTGCCAGCAGCTTAGTAGGACAGGCACCCTACGAGCAGTACTTC
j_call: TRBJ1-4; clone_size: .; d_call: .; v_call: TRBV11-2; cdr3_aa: CASSPLRGREKLFF; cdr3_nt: TGTGCCAGCAGCCCGTTAAGGGGCAGGGAAAAACTGTTTTTT
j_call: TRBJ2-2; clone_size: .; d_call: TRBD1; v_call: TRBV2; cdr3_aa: CATRQGRNTGELFF; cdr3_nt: TGTGCCACCCGACAGGGTCGGAACACCGGGGAGCTGTTTTTT
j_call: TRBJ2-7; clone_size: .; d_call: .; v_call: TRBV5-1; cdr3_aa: CASSLAGQGPYEQYF; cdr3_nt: TGCGCCAGCAGCTTGGCGGGGCAGGGGCCCTACGAGCAGTACTTC
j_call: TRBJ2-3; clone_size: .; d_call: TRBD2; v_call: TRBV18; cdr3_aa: CASSPGTSGGADTQYF; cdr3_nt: TGTGCCAGCTCACCCGGGACTAGCGGGGGGGCTGATACGCAGTATTTT
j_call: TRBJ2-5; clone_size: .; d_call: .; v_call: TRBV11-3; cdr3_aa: CASSAHPDPAGRETQYF; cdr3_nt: TGTGCCAGCAGCGCCCACCCAGACCCGGCAGGGAGGGAGACCCAGTACTTC
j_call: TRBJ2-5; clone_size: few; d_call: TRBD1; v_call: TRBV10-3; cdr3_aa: CAISSTTGEETQYF; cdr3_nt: TGTGCCATCAGCAGTACGACAGGGGAAGAGACCCAGTACTTC
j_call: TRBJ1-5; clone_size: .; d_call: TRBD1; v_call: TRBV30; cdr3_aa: CAWSVPHTGGGQPQHF; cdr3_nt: TGTGCCTGGAGTGTACCCCATACAGGGGGAGGTCAGCCCCAGCATTTT
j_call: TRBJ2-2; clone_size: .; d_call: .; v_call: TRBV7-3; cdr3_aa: CASAVGGPGELFF; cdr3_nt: TGTGCCAGCGCGGTGGGAGGCCCCGGGGAGCTGTTTTTT
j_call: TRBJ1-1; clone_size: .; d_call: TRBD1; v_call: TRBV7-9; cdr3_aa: CASSLDGYRGAFF; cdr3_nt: TGTGCCAGCAGCCTGGACGGCTACAGGGGGGCTTTCTTT
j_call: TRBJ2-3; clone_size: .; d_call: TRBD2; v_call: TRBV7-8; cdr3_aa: CASERGEWIDTQYF; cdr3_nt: TGTGCCAGCGAGCGGGGTGAATGGATTGATACGCAGTATTTT
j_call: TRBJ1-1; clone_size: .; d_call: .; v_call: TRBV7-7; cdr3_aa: CASSLNRNTEAFF; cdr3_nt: TGTGCCAGCAGCTTAAACAGAAACACTGAAGCTTTCTTT
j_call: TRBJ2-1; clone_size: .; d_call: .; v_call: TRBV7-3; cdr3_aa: CASSPTGYNEQFF; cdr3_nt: TGTGCCAGCAGCCCCACAGGTTACAATGAGCAGTTCTTC
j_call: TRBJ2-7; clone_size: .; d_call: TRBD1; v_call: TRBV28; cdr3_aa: CASSLAPRGKHEQYF; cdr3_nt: TGTGCCAGCAGTTTGGCGCCCAGGGGGAAACACGAGCAGTACTTC
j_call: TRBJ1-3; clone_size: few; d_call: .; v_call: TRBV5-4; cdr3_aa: CASSFFGGAGGNTIYF; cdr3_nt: TGTGCCAGCAGCTTTTTCGGGGGGGCAGGTGGAAACACCATATATTTT
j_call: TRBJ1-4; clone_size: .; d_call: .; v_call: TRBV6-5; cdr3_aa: CASSYSGKLFF; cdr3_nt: TGTGCCAGCAGTTACTCCGGAAAACTGTTTTTT
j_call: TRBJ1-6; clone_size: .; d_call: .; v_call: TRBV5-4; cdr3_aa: CASSLKAGSRSPLHF; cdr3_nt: TGTGCCAGCAGCTTGAAGGCAGGGTCGAGGTCACCCCTCCACTTT
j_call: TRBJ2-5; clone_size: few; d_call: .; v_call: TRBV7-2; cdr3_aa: CASSLGAQQETQYF; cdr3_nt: TGTGCCAGCAGCTTAGGAGCACAGCAAGAGACCCAGTACTTC
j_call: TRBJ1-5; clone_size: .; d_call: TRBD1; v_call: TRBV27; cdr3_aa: CASSSIQGSNQPQHF; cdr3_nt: TGTGCCAGCAGTTCAATACAGGGGAGCAATCAGCCCCAGCATTTT
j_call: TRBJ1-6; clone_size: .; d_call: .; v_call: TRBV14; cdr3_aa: CASSQEGERSPLHF; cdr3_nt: TGTGCCAGCAGCCAAGAAGGGGAAAGGTCACCCCTCCACTTT
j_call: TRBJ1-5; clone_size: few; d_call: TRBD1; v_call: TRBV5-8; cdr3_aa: CASSFGAGGQPQHF; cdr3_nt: TGTGCCAGCAGCTTCGGGGCAGGGGGGCAGCCCCAGCATTTT
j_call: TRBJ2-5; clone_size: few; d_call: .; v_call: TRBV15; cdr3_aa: CATSRGPTGETQYF; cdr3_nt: TGTGCCACCAGCAGAGGCCCCACAGGAGAGACCCAGTACTTC
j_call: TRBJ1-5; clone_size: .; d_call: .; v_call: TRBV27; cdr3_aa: CASSSPAGTPANRPQHF; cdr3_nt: TGTGCCAGCAGTTCCCCGGCCGGGACACCAGCAAATCGGCCCCAGCATTTT
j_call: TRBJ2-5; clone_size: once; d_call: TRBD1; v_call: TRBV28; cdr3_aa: CASSPPQGAWETQYF; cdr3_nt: TGTGCCAGCAGTCCCCCTCAGGGGGCTTGGGAGACCCAGTACTTC
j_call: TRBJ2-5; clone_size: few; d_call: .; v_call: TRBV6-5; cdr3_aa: CASRTGPLQETQYF; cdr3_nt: TGTGCCAGCAGGACAGGCCCGCTACAAGAGACCCAGTACTTC
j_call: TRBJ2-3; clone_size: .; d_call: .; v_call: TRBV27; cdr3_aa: CASSNLRGNTDTQYF; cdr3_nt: TGTGCCAGCAGTAACCTCCGGGGGAACACAGATACGCAGTATTTT
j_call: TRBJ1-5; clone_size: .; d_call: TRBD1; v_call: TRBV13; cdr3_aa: CASSLGGTGGGQPQHF; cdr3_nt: TGTGCCAGCAGCTTAGGTGGGACAGGGGGTGGTCAGCCCCAGCATTTT
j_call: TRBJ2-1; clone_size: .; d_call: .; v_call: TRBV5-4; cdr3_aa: CASSSWTQGLGEQFF; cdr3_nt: TGTGCCAGCAGCTCCTGGACCCAGGGTCTTGGTGAGCAGTTCTTC
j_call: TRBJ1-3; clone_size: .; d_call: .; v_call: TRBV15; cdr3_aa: CATSRDPGSGNTIYF; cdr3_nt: TGTGCCACCAGCAGAGATCCCGGCTCTGGAAACACCATATATTTT
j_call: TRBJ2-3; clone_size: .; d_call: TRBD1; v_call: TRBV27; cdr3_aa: CASRPTGDTDTQYF; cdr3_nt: TGTGCCAGCAGGCCTACAGGGGACACAGATACGCAGTATTTT
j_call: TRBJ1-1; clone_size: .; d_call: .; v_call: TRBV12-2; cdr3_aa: CASPQSGTGNTEAFF; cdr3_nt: TGTGCAAGTCCCCAATCCGGGACAGGGAACACTGAAGCTTTCTTT
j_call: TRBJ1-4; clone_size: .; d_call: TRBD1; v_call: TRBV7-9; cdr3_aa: CASSQGAGFEKLFF; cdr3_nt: TGTGCCAGCAGCCAGGGGGCGGGATTTGAAAAACTGTTTTTT
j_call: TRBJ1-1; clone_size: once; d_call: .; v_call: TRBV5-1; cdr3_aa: CASRTGGPTEAFF; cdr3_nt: TGCGCCAGCAGGACGGGGGGGCCCACTGAAGCTTTCTTT
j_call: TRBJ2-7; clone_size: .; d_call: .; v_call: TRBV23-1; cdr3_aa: CASSQWTAYEQYF; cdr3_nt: TGCGCCAGCAGTCAATGGACAGCCTACGAGCAGTACTTC
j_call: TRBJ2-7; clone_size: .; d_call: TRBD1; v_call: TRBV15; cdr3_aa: CATSDRDRGPHNEQYF; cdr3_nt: TGTGCCACCAGCGACCGGGACAGGGGTCCCCACAACGAGCAGTACTTC
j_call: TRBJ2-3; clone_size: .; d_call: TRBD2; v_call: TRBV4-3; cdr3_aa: CASSQGVSVRGGGTDTQYF; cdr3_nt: TGCGCCAGCAGCCAAGGGGTGTCGGTGCGGGGGGGCGGCACAGATACGCAGTATTTT
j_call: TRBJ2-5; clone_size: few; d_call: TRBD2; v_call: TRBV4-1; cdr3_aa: CASSQPLAGVAETQYF; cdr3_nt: TGCGCCAGCAGCCAGCCACTAGCGGGGGTAGCGGAGACCCAGTACTTC
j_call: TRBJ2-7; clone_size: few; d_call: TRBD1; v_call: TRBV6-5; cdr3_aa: CASRVPGQKGEQYF; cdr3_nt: TGTGCCAGCAGAGTACCGGGACAGAAAGGCGAGCAGTACTTC